Below, 23 T cell receptor beta chains from the same sample are listed, as sequenced in a study of early T cells in non-severe SARS-CoV-2 infection. TCRdb itself ran the 5' RACE reads through MiXCR, one entry per CDR3 protein. The data hold more than 50,000 distinct CDR3 sequences, with less than 15% observed a single time. Specimen: whole blood, collected at baseline. The receptor set was obtained from an adult who was a healthcare worker with PCR-confirmed SARS-CoV-2 infection or an uninfected control (not recorded which).

This clonotype was picked up a small number of times. The gene calls are TRBV20-1 and TRBJ2-3; D not certain. Trimming removed 6 bases at V and 3 bases at J, with 16 bases between. Germline V CDR1 and CDR2: DFQATT, SNEGSKA (reference sequence). CDR3 length: 14 amino acids. The CDR3 spells CSAPLGPLTDTQYF. The CDR3 coding sequence is TGCAGTGCCCCCCTGGGCCCCCTGACAGATACGCAGTATTTT.

Sample share makes this clonotype medium-sized. The V call is TRBV6-5, the J call TRBJ2-3; 7 bases map to TRBD2. V gave up 6 bases and J gave up 6 bases; unmatched junction bases: 24. The CDR3 contains 19 residues. CDR1 MNHEY and CDR2 SVGAGI come from the germline V gene. The CDR3 coding sequence is TGTGCCAGCAGGCATACCTCCCTCAGGGTCGCGGGAGAAATGGATACGCAGTATTTT. Its translation: CASRHTSLRVAGEMDTQYF.

The sample holds many counts of this clonotype. The chain combines TRBV5-1 with TRBJ2-7; 15 bases fit TRBD2. Germline lookup yields CDR1 SGHRS and CDR2 YFSETQ. The CDR3 extends over 20 amino acids. Trimming cost V 3 bases and J 5 bases; bases outside gene matches: 18. CDR3 coding DNA: TGCGCCAGCAGCTCGGCCGTGGAGGCACGGACTAGCGGGAGGGCCCACGAGCAGTACTTC. Protein: CASSSAVEARTSGRAHEQYF.

This clonotype has just a few counts. This chain joins TRBV20-1 and TRBJ2-7; D is possibly TRBD1 (6 bases). CDR1 DFQATT and CDR2 SNEGSKA come from the germline V gene (reference sequence). V was clipped by 5 bases and J by 1 base, with 12 bases between them. The CDR3 has 13 amino acids. This CDR3 is CSARRDISYEQYF. The DNA of the CDR3 is TGCAGTGCTCGCCGGGACATATCCTACGAGCAGTACTTC.

This clonotype appeared many times. The V gene is TRBV10-2, the J gene TRBJ2-3, with D possibly TRBD2 on 6 matching bases. This CDR3 is 14 amino acids long. Germline CDR1 reads WSHSY; CDR2 reads SAAADI. Trimming left V 5 bases short and J 2 bases short, with 11 bases between. The chain's CDR3 is CASSFSGFTDTQYF. In DNA form, the CDR3 reads TGCGCCAGCAGTTTTAGCGGCTTCACAGATACGCAGTATTTT.

This clonotype was seen many times. J is TRBJ1-5 and V is TRBV6-1, with a weak D call TRBD1 (6 bases). V was shortened by 11 bases and J by 2 bases, with 10 bases between the two germline ends. CDR3 length: 12 residues. From germline, CDR1 is MNHNS and CDR2 SASEGT. The DNA for the CDR3 is TGTGCCCACAGGGAGGGCAATCAGCCCCAGCATTTT. Translating it yields CAHREGNQPQHF.

The sample holds a few counts of this clonotype. The chain couples TRBV11-2 to TRBJ1-2, with a possible D match to TRBD1 (5 bases). The length of the CDR3 is 13 residues. In germline, CDR1 is SGHAT, CDR2 FQNNGV. V was clipped by 6 bases and J by 4 bases, with 12 bases between them. CDR3 nucleotide sequence: TGTGCCAGCAGACGACAGAACCTCTATGGCTACACCTTC. It is translated as CASRRQNLYGYTF.

This clonotype has just a few counts. This CDR3 is CSASPRLAGRADTQYF. The CDR3 coding sequence is TGCAGTGCTTCACCCAGACTAGCGGGACGGGCAGATACGCAGTATTTT. V usage is TRBV20-1 and J usage is TRBJ2-3; 11 bases agree with TRBD2. Germline V CDR1 and CDR2: DFQATT, SNEGSKA (reference sequence). V dropped 5 bases and J dropped 4; count of bases not matched to a gene: 11. The CDR3 is 16 residues long.

Only a few counts were recorded for this clonotype. The V call is TRBV7-2, the J call TRBJ1-5; D gene ambiguous. Germline-derived CDR1 and CDR2 are SGHTA and FQGNSA. The CDR3 contains 15 residues. Trimming pared 1 base from V and 5 bases from J, leaving 12 bases between. CDR3 amino acids: CASSLVGGRHQPQHF. The CDR3 DNA reads TGTGCCAGCAGCTTAGTCGGCGGGCGGCATCAGCCCCAGCATTTT.

This clonotype appeared a few times. The gene calls are TRBV7-2 and TRBJ1-2; D call uncertain. The CDR3 is 15 residues long. CDR1 and CDR2 (germline): SGHTA, FQGNSA. The germline V and J ends were trimmed by 5 bases and 0 bases, with 13 bases remaining between them. The CDR3: CASSRDPTPNYGYTF. CDR3 DNA sequence: TGTGCCAGCAGCCGAGACCCAACACCTAACTATGGCTACACCTTC.

This clonotype came up many times. The chain uses TRBV6-6 and TRBJ1-5; TRBD1 might be the D (5 bases). The V gene lost 0 bases and the J gene lost 1 base, with 10 bases spanning the gap. CDR1 and CDR2 from the germline V gene are MNHNY and SVGAGI (reference sequence). CDR3 length equals 16 residues. The CDR3 DNA reads TGTGCCAGCAGTTACTCACTATCAGGGAGCAATCAGCCCCAGCATTTT. It yields the protein CASSYSLSGSNQPQHF.

In its sample, this clonotype was seen a few times. This sequence joins TRBV27 and TRBJ1-1, with 8 bases aligning to TRBD1. The germline CDR1 and CDR2 sequences are MNHEY and SMNVEV (reference sequence). Germline trimming cut 6 bases from V and 4 bases from J; bases unmatched to any gene: 16. The CDR3 sequence is 17 residues long. As DNA, the CDR3 is TGTGCCAGCAGACCGATAACCAGGGGGCGGGTGGTCACTGAAGCTTTCTTT. This codes for CASRPITRGRVVTEAFF.

The sample holds many counts of this clonotype. V gene TRBV12-3 or TRBV12-4 combines with J gene TRBJ1-1; 8 nucleotides line up with TRBD1. J gave up 7 bases and V 5 bases, and 6 bases lay outside the gene matches. This CDR3 region has 13 residues. Written as DNA, the CDR3 is TGTGCCAGCAGTCCAGGGGGCGTGGGTGAAGCTTTCTTT. This gives the protein CASSPGGVGEAFF.

The sample holds many counts of this clonotype. The rearrangement joins TRBV14 to TRBJ2-7; D is tentatively TRBD1 or TRBD2 (6 bases each). V lost 1 base, J lost 5 bases, and 15 bases lay in between. The CDR3 is 15 amino acids. Looked up from germline, CDR1 is SGHDN and CDR2 is FVKESK. In nucleotides, the CDR3 is TGTGCCAGCAGCCAAGCAAGGGGGGTGAACGACGAGCAGTACTTC. Translation: CASSQARGVNDEQYF.

This clonotype was recorded many times. The CDR3 region is CASSLTGSDTQYF. The CDR3 coding sequence is TGTGCCAGCAGCTTAACAGGGTCAGATACGCAGTATTTT. The genes are TRBV7-9 and TRBJ2-3, with D maybe TRBD1 (6 bases). The CDR3 has 13 residues. Germline V gives CDR1 SEHNR, CDR2 FQNEAQ (reference sequence). V was cut by 2 bases and J by 4 bases, with 7 bases left in between.

The rearrangement joins TRBV9 to TRBJ1-1, with no clear D. The CDR3 spans 13 residues. Germline V gene lookup returns CDR1 SGDLS and CDR2 YYNGEE. Trimming took off 2 bases at V and 6 bases at J, with 11 bases between the two ends. CDR3 in amino acids: CASSVATLAEAFF. CDR3 DNA: TGTGCCAGCAGCGTCGCCACACTGGCTGAAGCTTTCTTT.

In this sample, this clonotype turned up a few times. The chain recombines TRBV29-1 with TRBJ2-5; weak D call: TRBD2 (5 bases). This CDR3 is built from 14 residues. Germline loops: CDR1 SQVTM, CDR2 ANQGSEA. With 4 bases removed from V and 9 bases from J, the gap between germline ends came to 21 bases. Here the CDR3 reads CSVVGSPGAEAQYF. The CDR3, as DNA: TGCAGCGTTGTGGGGAGCCCGGGCGCGGAGGCCCAGTACTTC.

This clonotype was counted ten times or more. V usage is TRBV6-2 or TRBV6-3 and J usage is TRBJ1-1; TRBD1 matches at 8 bases. Germline V gene sequence: CDR1 MNHEY, CDR2 SVGEGT. The CDR3 loop spans 11 amino acids. The junction had 4 bases not matched to a gene; V was cut back by 6 bases and J by 10 bases. For the CDR3, the DNA is TGTGCCAGCAGACAGGGGGTGGGAGCTTTCTTT. Its translation is CASRQGVGAFF.

This chain connects TRBV3-1 to TRBJ2-1; 8 positions agree with TRBD2. This CDR3 comprises 18 residues. The trim removed 4 bases at V and 0 bases at J, leaving 11 bases unmatched. CDR1 and CDR2 (germline): LGHDT, YNNKEL (reference sequence). In nucleotides, the CDR3 is TGTGCCAGCAGCCCCGGAGCGGGAGTTTCTTCCTCCTACAATGAGCAGTTCTTC. It codes for CASSPGAGVSSSYNEQFF.

The table lists this clonotype with a few counts. V and J are TRBV5-6 and TRBJ2-7, with D perhaps matching TRBD1 (5 bases). CDR3 length: 13 amino acids. The V gene's germline CDR1 is SGHDT and CDR2 YYEEEE. Deletions cut 2 bases from V and 3 bases from J, with 9 bases between. DNA of the CDR3: TGTGCCAGCAGCTTACGACAGTACTACGAGCAGTACTTC. It encodes CASSLRQYYEQYF.

This chain joins TRBV5-1 and TRBJ2-5; D possibly corresponds to TRBD1 (5 bases). Germline V CDR1 and CDR2: SGHRS, YFSETQ. The CDR3 sequence is 14 residues long. Trimming removed 1 base from V and 5 bases from J, with 12 bases in between. The CDR3 loop reads CASSLLAGYETQYF. CDR3 sequence (DNA): TGCGCCAGCAGCTTGCTGGCAGGGTATGAGACCCAGTACTTC.

The sample holds many counts of this clonotype. The CDR3 nucleotides read TGTGCCAGCAGCCCTAGAGGAGGGGAAGGGGATACGCAGTATTTT. Its protein product is CASSPRGGEGDTQYF. This sequence joins TRBV9 and TRBJ2-3; possible D gene TRBD2, 6 bases. With 4 bases removed from V and 6 bases from J, the gap between germline ends came to 18 bases. The germline gives CDR1 SGDLS, CDR2 YYNGEE. The CDR3 spans 15 residues.

This clonotype was picked up a small number of times. The chain has TRBV4-1 and TRBJ2-3; 9 bases align to TRBD1. The germline CDR1 and CDR2 sequences are MGHRA and YSYEKL. V lost 4 bases and J lost 1; bases outside the gene matches: 0. This CDR3 contains 14 residues. DNA for the CDR3: TGCGCCAGCAGCCGGGACAGGGGCACAGATACGCAGTATTTT. Translation gives CASSRDRGTDTQYF.